This entry concerns a single TCR beta chain. What it binds is not known. The entry originates in a study of blood T cells in healthy people across ages. Whole-study results and caveats: Older individuals had lower TCR beta diversity per million T cells (the decline was roughly linear). There were more naive CD4+ cells and higher diversity in long-lived donors than in aged donors.

The CDR3 contains 18 residues. Germline assignment: CDR1 LGHNT and CDR2 FRNRAP. The ends lost 3 bases at V and 0 bases at J; junction bases unmatched: 5. Primed by a sample-barcoded 5' primer and a J-beta primer mix, a second PCR proceeded for 7 to 11 cycles. The template-switch adaptor was a 5' adaptor with 12 random nucleotides. It tagged each cDNA molecule. In TCRdb, the 5' RACE reads were re-called with MiXCR into one record per CDR3 protein. This table has roughly 2 million distinct CDR3 sequences, roughly 49% appearing once. This chain joins TRBV12-5 and TRBJ2-2, with TRBD2 identical over 12 bases. This TCR was recovered from a woman aged 40 to 49 in good health. Sequencing was carried out using blood. The CDR3 DNA sequence: TGTGCTAGTGGTTTTACTAGCGGGGGGCTCTCGAACACCGGGGAGCTGTTTTTT. Its protein is CASGFTSGGLSNTGELFF.